What follows are 10 T cell receptor beta chains derived from one specimen sequenced in a study of T cell repertoires and HLA-DP antigens. CD4+ cells expanded for around 14 days were restimulated 24 h with allogeneic-DPB1 HeLa cells. Stimulation used HeLa cells expressing transduced HLA-DPA1/DPB1, HLA-DM, invariant chain and CD80. Using immunoSEQ multiplex PCR, the repertoire was profiled, and TCRdb retains in-frame clones only, with some absent. The sample contains roughly 1,500 clones, 76% of which appear only once. The sequenced sample consisted of CD137- CD4+ T cells from cultured PBMCs. All receptors derive from a man aged 50 or older in good health and CMV-seronegative.

The CDR3 coding sequence is TGTGCCAGCAGAGACAGGAGCAATCAGCCCCAGCATTTT. Translating gives CASRDRSNQPQHF. This chain joins TRBV6-6 and TRBJ1-5, with D perhaps TRBD1 (6 bases). The V gene lost 6 bases and the J gene lost 1 base, with 7 bases spanning the gap. CDR3 length: 13 residues. Germline CDR1 MNHNY, CDR2 SVGAGI (reference sequence).

In the case of this clone: The junction and the germline gene differ at one end; a read error may be behind it. This sequence joins TRBV7-7 and TRBJ2-5; D uncertain. CDR3 length equals 15 residues. Germline V gene data show CDR1 as SSHAT and CDR2 as FNYEAQ (reference sequence). The CDR3 bases are TGTGCTAGCAGCCTTGCACCCGACCTCCAAGAGACCCAGTACTTC. Its translation is CASSLAPDLQETQYF.

This clone was seen more than once but under ten times. This CDR3 is CASSPGGAGVSEQYF. In DNA form, the CDR3 reads TGTGCCAGCTCCCCCGGGGGAGCGGGAGTTTCCGAGCAGTACTTC. The genes are TRBV18 and TRBJ2-7, with 8 bases fitting TRBD2. Germline CDR1 KGHSH, CDR2 LQKENI. With 6 bases clipped from V and 6 bases from J, the junction kept 13 bases outside the gene matches. The CDR3 loop spans 15 amino acids.

The gene calls are TRBV29-1 and TRBJ2-1; 8 bases fit TRBD1. The V gene's germline CDR1 is SQVTM and CDR2 ANQGSEA. This CDR3 has 12 residues. Losses at the gene ends were 8 bases for V and 6 bases for J; bases not matched to a gene: 6. CDR3 coding DNA: TGCAGCCACCTCACAGGGGGCAATGAGCAGTTCTTC. It specifies CSHLTGGNEQFF.

The CDR3 DNA reads as TGTGCCACCTCTCCCCGGACTGGGTCCTACAATGAGCAGTTCTTC. Translating it yields CATSPRTGSYNEQFF. The V call is TRBV7-2, the J call TRBJ2-1; a weak D match, TRBD2 (5 bases). CDR3 length: 15 residues. Germline CDR1 reads SGHTA; CDR2 reads FQGNSA. Between the trimmed V and J ends, which lost 10 bases and 1 base, there was a span of 17 bases.

The J gene is TRBJ2-7, the V gene TRBV5-5, with TRBD1 matching 9 bases. The germline V gene encodes CDR1 SGHKS and CDR2 YYEKEE (reference sequence). Losses at the gene ends were 1 base for V and 4 bases for J; bases not matched to a gene: 9. The CDR3 length is 16 residues. The CDR3 sequence is CASSLRGGTGSYEQYF. The DNA for the CDR3 is TGTGCCAGCAGCTTGCGCGGTGGGACAGGGTCGTACGAGCAGTACTTC.

The V and J genes are TRBV7-6 and TRBJ2-5; 9 bases are a match to TRBD1. The junction had 2 bases not matched to a gene; V was cut back by 4 bases and J by 5 bases. CDR1 and CDR2 from the germline V gene are SGHVS and FNYEAQ. This CDR3 has 13 amino acids. CDR3 DNA sequence: TGTGCCAGCAGCTCGGACAGGGGTGAGACCCAGTACTTC. Its protein product is CASSSDRGETQYF.

The chain recombines TRBV15 with TRBJ1-1, with 7 bases lining up with TRBD1. This CDR3 has 16 amino acids. With V trimmed by 3 bases and J by 2 bases, 9 bases remained unmatched. Germline CDR1 reads LNHNV; CDR2 reads YYDKDF (reference sequence). The CDR3 DNA reads TGTGCCACCAGCAGTCTGAAAACAGGGGATAACACTGAAGCTTTCTTT. Translated, it gives CATSSLKTGDNTEAFF.

This clone was observed a few times. The CDR3 sequence: CASSFWDRNSPLHF. The DNA for the CDR3 is TGTGCCAGCAGCTTTTGGGACAGGAATTCACCCCTCCACTTT. V and J are TRBV7-9 and TRBJ1-6; 8 bases are a match to TRBD1. V lost 3 bases, J lost 7 bases, and 2 bases stayed unmatched. The CDR3 sequence is 14 residues long. Germline values: CDR1 SEHNR, CDR2 FQNEAQ (reference sequence). The full variable domain, in which reference TRBV7-9 and TRBJ1-6 provide the parts outside the CDR3, is DTGVSQNPRHKITKRGQNVTFRCDPISEHNRLYWYRQTLGQGPEFLTYFQNEAQLEKSRLLSDRFSAERPKGSFSTLEIQRTEQGDSAMYLCASSFWDRNSPLHFGNGTRLTVT.

The CDR3 spells CASSLDRAGIEKLFF. The CDR3 DNA sequence: TGTGCCAGCAGCCTAGACAGGGCCGGAATTGAAAAACTGTTTTTT. The V gene is TRBV7-6, the J gene TRBJ1-4, with 7 bases aligning to TRBD1. J lost 7 bases, V lost 5 bases, and 10 bases had no gene match. CDR3 length: 15 residues. CDR1 is SGHVS and CDR2 is FNYEAQ in the germline V gene.